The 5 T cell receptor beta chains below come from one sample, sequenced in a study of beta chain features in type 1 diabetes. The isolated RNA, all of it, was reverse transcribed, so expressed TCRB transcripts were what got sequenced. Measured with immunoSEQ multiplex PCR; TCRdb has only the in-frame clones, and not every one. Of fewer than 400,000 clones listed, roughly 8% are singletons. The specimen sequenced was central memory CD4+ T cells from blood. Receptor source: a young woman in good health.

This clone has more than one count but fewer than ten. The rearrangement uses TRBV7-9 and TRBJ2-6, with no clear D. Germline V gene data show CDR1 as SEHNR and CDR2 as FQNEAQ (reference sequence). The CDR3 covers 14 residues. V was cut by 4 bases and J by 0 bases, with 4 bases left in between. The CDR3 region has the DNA TGTGCCAGCAGCTACAACTCTGGGGCCAACGTCCTGACTTTC. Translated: CASSYNSGANVLTF.

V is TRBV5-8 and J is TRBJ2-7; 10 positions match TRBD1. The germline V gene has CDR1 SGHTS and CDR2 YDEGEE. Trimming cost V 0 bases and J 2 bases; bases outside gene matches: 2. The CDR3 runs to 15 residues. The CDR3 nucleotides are TGTGCCAGCAGCTTGGTTGGGACAGGGGCCTACGAGCAGTACTTC. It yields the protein CASSLVGTGAYEQYF.

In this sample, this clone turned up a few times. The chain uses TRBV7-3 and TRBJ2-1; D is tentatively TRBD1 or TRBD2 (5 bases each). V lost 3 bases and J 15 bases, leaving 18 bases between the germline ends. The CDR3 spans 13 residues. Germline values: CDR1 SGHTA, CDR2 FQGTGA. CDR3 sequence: CASSFDPGPVRFF. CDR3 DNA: TGTGCCAGCAGCTTCGATCCGGGACCAGTGCGGTTCTTC. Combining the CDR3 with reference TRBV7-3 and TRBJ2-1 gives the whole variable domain GAGVSQTPSNKVTEKGKYVELRCDPISGHTALYWYRQSLGQGPEFLIYFQGTGAADDSGLPNDRFFAVRPEGSVSTLKIQRTERGDSAVYLCASSFDPGPVRFFGPGTRLTVL.

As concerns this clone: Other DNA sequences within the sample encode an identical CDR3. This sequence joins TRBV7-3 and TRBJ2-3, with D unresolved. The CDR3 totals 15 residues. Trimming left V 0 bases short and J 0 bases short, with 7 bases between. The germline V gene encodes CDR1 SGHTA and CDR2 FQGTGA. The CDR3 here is CASSLTGVSTDTQYF. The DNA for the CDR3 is TGTGCCAGCAGCTTAACGGGTGTGAGCACAGATACGCAGTATTTT.

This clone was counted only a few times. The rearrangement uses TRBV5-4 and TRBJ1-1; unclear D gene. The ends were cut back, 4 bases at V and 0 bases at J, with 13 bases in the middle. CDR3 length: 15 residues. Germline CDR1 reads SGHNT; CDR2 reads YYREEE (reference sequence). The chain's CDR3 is CASSRFGGVNTEAFF. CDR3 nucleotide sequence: TGTGCCAGCAGCCGATTTGGCGGGGTGAACACTGAAGCTTTCTTT.